Each of the 6 T cell receptor beta chains below was sequenced from the same sample in a study of identical twins. TCRdb re-called the 5' RACE reads through MiXCR, storing one row per CDR3 protein. The sample lists approximately 590,000 distinct CDR3 sequences; 7.5% to 10% were seen once. These data were also reused for a study on yellow fever vaccine responses in identical twins.

The sequenced material came from PBMCs. The receptors derive from a woman aged 18-29 years in good health.

The chain joins TRBV4-3 to TRBJ2-1; 9 nucleotides match TRBD2. Trimming at V came to 0 bases and at J to 10 bases, leaving 10 bases not matched to a gene. Per the germline V gene, CDR1 is LGHNA and CDR2 is YSLEER. CDR3 length equals 16 residues. This chain's CDR3 is CASSQESGLAPREQFF. CDR3 nucleotide sequence: TGCGCCAGCAGCCAAGAATCGGGACTAGCACCTCGGGAGCAGTTCTTC.

The V gene is TRBV5-4, the J gene TRBJ2-7; D gene unclear. Trimming took 0 bases from V and 5 from J, leaving 12 bases between them. Per the germline V gene, CDR1 is SGHNT and CDR2 is YYREEE (reference sequence). CDR3 length: 14 amino acids. CDR3 DNA sequence: TGTGCCAGCAGCTTGGCCGGCCGGTCGAACGAGCAGTACTTC. Translating gives CASSLAGRSNEQYF.

This clonotype has at least ten counts. The chain is built from TRBV29-1 and TRBJ2-7; maybe TRBD2 (5 bases). Trimming cost V 2 bases and J 4 bases, with 6 bases left between them. Germline CDR1 is SQVTM and CDR2 is ANQGSEA. CDR3 length: 11 amino acids. This CDR3 reads CSVESGYEQYF. The CDR3 nucleotides are TGCAGCGTTGAATCGGGGTACGAGCAGTACTTC.

The rearrangement links TRBV4-3 to TRBJ1-2; D may be TRBD1 (6 bases). The V gene lost 0 bases and the J gene lost 6 bases, with 14 bases spanning the gap. The germline CDR1 and CDR2 sequences are LGHNA and YSLEER. This CDR3 region has 15 residues. The CDR3 protein is CASSQDSDSLNGYTF. DNA for the CDR3: TGCGCCAGCAGCCAAGACTCGGACAGTCTCAATGGCTACACCTTC.

This clonotype was observed at least ten times. This rearrangement joins TRBV7-2 to TRBJ2-1; D call uncertain. The germline gives CDR1 SGHTA, CDR2 FQGNSA. V was trimmed by 3 bases and J by 4 bases, leaving 13 bases between them. The CDR3 is made up of 15 amino acids. CDR3 region: CASSLRRIGYNEQFF. The CDR3 DNA is TGTGCCAGCAGCTTGCGACGGATTGGGTACAATGAGCAGTTCTTC. The variable domain in full, with the rest retrieved from reference TRBV7-2 and TRBJ2-1, is GAGVSQSPSNKVTEKGKDVELRCDPISGHTALYWYRQSLGQGLEFLIYFQGNSAPDKSGLPSDRFSAERTGGSVSTLTIQRTQQEDSAVYLCASSLRRIGYNEQFFGPGTRLTVL.

The sample holds many counts of this clonotype. The chain carries TRBV7-8 and TRBJ2-5; 10 positions match TRBD2. Looked up from germline, CDR1 is SGHVS and CDR2 is FQNEAQ. The CDR3 extends over 15 amino acids. The V and J ends lost 5 bases and 2 bases, in that order; junction bases with no gene match: 5. CDR3 amino acids: CASSLGTSEQETQYF. The CDR3 nucleotides read TGTGCCAGCAGCCTAGGGACTAGCGAACAAGAGACCCAGTACTTC.